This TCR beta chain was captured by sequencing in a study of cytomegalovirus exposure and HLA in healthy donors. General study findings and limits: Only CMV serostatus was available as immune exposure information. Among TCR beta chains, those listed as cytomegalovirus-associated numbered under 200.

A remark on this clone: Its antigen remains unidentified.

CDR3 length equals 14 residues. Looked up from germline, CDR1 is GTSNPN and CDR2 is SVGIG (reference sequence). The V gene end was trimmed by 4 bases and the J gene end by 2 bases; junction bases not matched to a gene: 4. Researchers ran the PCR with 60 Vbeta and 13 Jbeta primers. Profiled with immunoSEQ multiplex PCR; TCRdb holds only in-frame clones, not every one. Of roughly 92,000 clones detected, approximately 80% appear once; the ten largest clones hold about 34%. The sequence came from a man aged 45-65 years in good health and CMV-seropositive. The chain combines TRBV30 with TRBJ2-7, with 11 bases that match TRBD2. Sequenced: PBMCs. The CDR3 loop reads CAWTGTSGTYEQYF. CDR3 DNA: TGTGCCTGGACCGGGACTAGCGGAACCTACGAGCAGTACTTC.